This T cell receptor beta chain was sequenced in a study of cytotoxic CD8 clonotypes in ibrutinib-treated CLL. About the study: Samples averaged approximately 260,000 productive templates and 80,000 to 100,000 productive rearrangements.

CDR1 and CDR2 (germline): MNHEY, SMNVEV (reference sequence). Trimming left V 6 bases short and J 4 bases short, with 15 bases between. CDR3 length equals 14 residues. Profiling relied on immunoSEQ multiplex PCR, and the TCRdb table lists in-frame clones only, not all of them. The table lists roughly 220,000 clones, more than 70% of them singletons. As input for TCR beta libraries, roughly 2 micrograms of genomic DNA came from cryopreserved PBMCs. The rearrangement joins TRBV27 to TRBJ1-2; D may be TRBD1 (5 bases). The TCR was taken from a human donor with chronic lymphocytic leukemia. The sample consisted of PBMCs, taken after 12 months of ibrutinib treatment. CDR3: CASRYPRDRYGYTF. The CDR3, as DNA: TGTGCCAGCAGGTATCCCCGGGACCGCTATGGCTACACCTTC.